This T cell receptor (beta chain) was captured in a study of PD-1 blockade in classical Hodgkin lymphoma. Libraries were prepared by immunoSEQ multiplex PCR; TCRdb keeps only in-frame clonotypes and omits some of them. The sample includes fewer than 1,500 clones, roughly four fifths of them seen just once. The CDR3 length is 15 residues. The V gene end was trimmed by 5 bases and the J gene end by 6 bases; junction bases not matched to a gene: 11. Germline V gives CDR1 LNHDA, CDR2 SQIVND (reference sequence). Study conclusions and caveats: Whoever responded completely had baseline diversity much like that seen in newly diagnosed patients. Newly diagnosed patients reportedly trailed healthy donors in baseline TCR diversity.

On this clone: Its antigen remains unknown.

Autologous stem cell transplantation was followed by relapse in every patient, and brentuximab vedotin exposure varied. Applied to thawed PBMCs, magnetic negative selection was the method used to isolate CD8+ T cells. The source was CD8+ T cells from blood, collected at baseline. This receptor was identified in a human donor with classical Hodgkin lymphoma. The J gene is TRBJ2-7, the V gene TRBV19; 9 nucleotides align to TRBD1. CDR3 sequence reads: CASSGTGGAFLEQYF. CDR3 DNA: TGTGCCAGTAGTGGAACAGGGGGCGCCTTTCTCGAGCAGTACTTC.